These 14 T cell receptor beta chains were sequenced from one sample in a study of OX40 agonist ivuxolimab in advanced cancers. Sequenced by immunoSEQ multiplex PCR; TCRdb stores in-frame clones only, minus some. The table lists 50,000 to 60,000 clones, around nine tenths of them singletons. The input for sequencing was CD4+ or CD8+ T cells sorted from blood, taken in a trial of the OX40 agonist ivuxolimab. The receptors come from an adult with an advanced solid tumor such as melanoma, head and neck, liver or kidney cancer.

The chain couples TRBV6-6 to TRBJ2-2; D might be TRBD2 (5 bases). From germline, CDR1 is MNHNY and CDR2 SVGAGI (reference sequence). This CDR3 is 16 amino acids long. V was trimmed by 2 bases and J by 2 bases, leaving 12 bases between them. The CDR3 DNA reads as TGTGCCAGCAGTTACCCACTAGGTGCAAACACCGGGGAGCTGTTTTTT. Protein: CASSYPLGANTGELFF.

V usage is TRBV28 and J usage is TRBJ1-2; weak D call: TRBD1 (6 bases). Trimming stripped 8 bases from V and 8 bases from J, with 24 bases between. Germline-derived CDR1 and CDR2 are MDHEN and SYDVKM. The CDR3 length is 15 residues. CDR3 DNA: TGTGCCAGCTACGGGGGGGGCGTCTCCATAGGAGGCTACACCTTC. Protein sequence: CASYGGGVSIGGYTF.

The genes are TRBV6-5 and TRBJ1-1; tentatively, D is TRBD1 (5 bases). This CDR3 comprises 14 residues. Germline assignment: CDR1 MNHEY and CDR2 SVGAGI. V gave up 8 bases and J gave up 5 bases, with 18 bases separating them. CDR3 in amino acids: CASRDPNGGTEAFF. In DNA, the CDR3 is TGTGCCAGCCGGGACCCCAATGGGGGGACTGAAGCTTTCTTT.

The CDR3 DNA reads TGTGCCAGCAGTGTAACCCGGGTGGCCTACGAGCAGTACTTC. Translated, it gives CASSVTRVAYEQYF. The rearrangement joins TRBV27 to TRBJ2-7; no clear D gene. The CDR3 extends over 14 amino acids. Germline V lookup: CDR1 MNHEY, CDR2 SMNVEV (reference sequence). Trimming took 5 bases from V and 2 from J, leaving 13 bases between them.

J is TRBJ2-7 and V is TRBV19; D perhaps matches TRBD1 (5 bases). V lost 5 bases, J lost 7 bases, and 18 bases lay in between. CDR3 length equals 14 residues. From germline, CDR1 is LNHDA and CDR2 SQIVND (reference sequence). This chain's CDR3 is CASSSARVLTEQYF. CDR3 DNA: TGTGCCAGTAGTTCGGCCAGGGTCCTTACGGAGCAGTACTTC.

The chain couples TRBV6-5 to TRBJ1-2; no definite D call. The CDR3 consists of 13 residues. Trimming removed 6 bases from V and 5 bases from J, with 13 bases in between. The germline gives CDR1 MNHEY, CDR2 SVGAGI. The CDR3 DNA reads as TGTGCCAGCAGACCCCGGGATCTATATGGCTACACCTTC. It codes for CASRPRDLYGYTF.

In nucleotides, the CDR3 is TGTGCCAGCAGCTCCACTGCTGGAAACACCATATATTTT. It translates to CASSSTAGNTIYF. The J gene is TRBJ1-3, the V gene TRBV7-2; no firm D call. The CDR3 contains 13 residues. Between the trimmed V and J ends, which lost 4 bases and 2 bases, there was a span of 6 bases. Germline V gene data show CDR1 as SGHTA and CDR2 as FQGNSA. Full variable domain (missing parts from reference TRBV7-2 and TRBJ1-3): GAGVSQSPSNKVTEKGKDVELRCDPISGHTALYWYRQSLGQGLEFLIYFQGNSAPDKSGLPSDRFSAERTGGSVSTLTIQRTQQEDSAVYLCASSSTAGNTIYFGEGSWLTVV.

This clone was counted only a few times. This CDR3 is CASSLQGNYGYTF. The DNA of the CDR3 is TGTGCCAGCAGCCTTCAGGGAAACTATGGCTACACCTTC. This chain links TRBV5-4 with TRBJ1-2; TRBD1 might be the D (5 bases). Germline values: CDR1 SGHNT, CDR2 YYREEE (reference sequence). CDR3 length: 13 amino acids. The V end lost 4 bases, the J end lost 2 bases, and 9 bases lay between the germline ends.

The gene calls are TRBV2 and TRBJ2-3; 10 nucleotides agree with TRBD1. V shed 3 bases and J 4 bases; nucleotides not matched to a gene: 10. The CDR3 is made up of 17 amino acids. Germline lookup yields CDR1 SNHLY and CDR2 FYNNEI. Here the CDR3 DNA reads TGTGCCAGCAGTGAGTTAGGGACAGGGGATTTGGCAGATACGCAGTATTTT. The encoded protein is CASSELGTGDLADTQYF. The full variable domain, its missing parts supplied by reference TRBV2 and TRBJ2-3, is EPEVTQTPSHQVTQMGQEVILRCVPISNHLYFYWYRQILGQKVEFLVSFYNNEISEKSEIFDDQFSVERPDGSNFTLKIRSTKLEDSAMYFCASSELGTGDLADTQYFGPGTRLTVL.

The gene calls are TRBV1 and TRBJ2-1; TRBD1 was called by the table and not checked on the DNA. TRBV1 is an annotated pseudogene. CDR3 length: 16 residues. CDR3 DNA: TGCACCAGCTTCAACAGGGGGCGGGACTATCACTTTAGGGAGTTCTTC. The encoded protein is CTSFNRGRDYHFREFF.

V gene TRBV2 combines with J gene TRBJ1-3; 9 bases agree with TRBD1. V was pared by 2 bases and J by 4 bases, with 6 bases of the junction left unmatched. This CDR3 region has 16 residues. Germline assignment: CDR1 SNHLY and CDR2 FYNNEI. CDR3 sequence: CASSETGTGYGNTIYF. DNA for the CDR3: TGTGCCAGCAGTGAAACCGGGACAGGGTACGGAAACACCATATATTTT.

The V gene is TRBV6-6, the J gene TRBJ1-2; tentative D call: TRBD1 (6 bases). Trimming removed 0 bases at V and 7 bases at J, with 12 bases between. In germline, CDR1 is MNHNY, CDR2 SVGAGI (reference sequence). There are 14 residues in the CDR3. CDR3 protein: CASSYSAGGGGYTF. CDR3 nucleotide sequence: TGTGCCAGCAGTTACTCGGCGGGGGGCGGTGGCTACACCTTC.

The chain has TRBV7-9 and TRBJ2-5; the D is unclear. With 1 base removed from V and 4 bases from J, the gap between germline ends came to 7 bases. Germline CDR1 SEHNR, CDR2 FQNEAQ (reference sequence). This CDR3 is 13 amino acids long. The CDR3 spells CASSLVTIETQYF. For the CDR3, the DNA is TGTGCCAGCAGCTTAGTGACCATAGAGACCCAGTACTTC.

The CDR3 sequence is CASSQEALGDSTYQPQHF. As DNA, the CDR3 is TGTGCCAGCAGCCAAGAAGCTCTGGGTGACAGCACCTATCAGCCCCAGCATTTT. The V gene is TRBV4-2, the J gene TRBJ1-5; D is possibly TRBD1 (5 bases). Germline values: CDR1 LGHNA, CDR2 YNFKEQ. This CDR3 comprises 18 residues. Trimming removed 0 bases at V and 5 bases at J, with 20 bases between.